A selection of T cell receptor beta chains follows, all from one sample in a study of blood T cells in healthy people across ages. Each CDR3 protein gets one entry after TCRdb re-called the 5' RACE reads with MiXCR. The sample yields some 640,000 distinct CDR3 sequences, about 28% seen once. The specimen was blood. The receptors shown here come from a woman at least 80 years old in good health. Each CDR3 is given with its conserved first and last residue. The D gene is left open where the match is weak. Only part of the rows carry a size: once, few, many, or a class if the clone is expanded.

cdr3_nt cdr3_aa v_call d_call clone_size j_call
TGTGCCAGCAGCTTAGCCCTCAGGGCTAGCGGCACCTACGAGCAGTACTTC CASSLALRASGTYEQYF TRBV11-1 TRBD2 - TRBJ2-7
TGCAGTGCTAGAGATCAGGGGGCCAGGTGGCCCTTGAAAGAGACCCAGTACTTC CSARDQGARWPLKETQYF TRBV20-1 TRBD1 many TRBJ2-5
TGTGCCAGCAGTCCCGGCCAGGCACAGCCCCAGCATTTT CASSPGQAQPQHF TRBV7-2 - many TRBJ1-5
TGCGCCAGCAGCGAGCAGGGTATGGGAAACACCATATATTTT CASSEQGMGNTIYF TRBV5-1 - - TRBJ1-3
TGCAGTGCTAGACCTACTAGCGGGAGTGGGGCAGATACGCAGTATTTT CSARPTSGSGADTQYF TRBV20-1 TRBD2 few TRBJ2-3
TGTGCCAGCAGCCAAGGCGCGGGAAACACTGAAGCTTTCTTT CASSQGAGNTEAFF TRBV4-2 - - TRBJ1-1
TGCGCCAGCAGCTCGGAGGAGAGGGATTCACCCCTCCACTTT CASSSEERDSPLHF TRBV5-1 - - TRBJ1-6
TGTGCCAGCAGCGCAACCTTTAGCAATCAGCCCCAGCATTTT CASSATFSNQPQHF TRBV9 - many TRBJ1-5
TGTGCCAGCAGCCAAGATGGGATGAGCTACGAGCAGTACTTC CASSQDGMSYEQYF TRBV3-1 - many TRBJ2-7
TGTGCCAGCAGCCCCTACCCCCTAGCGGGGCAAGAGACCCAGTACTTC CASSPYPLAGQETQYF TRBV7-2 TRBD2 - TRBJ2-5
TGTGCCAGTAGTAACGGGGAAACCTACGAGCAGTACTTC CASSNGETYEQYF TRBV19 - many TRBJ2-7
TGTGCCAGCAGACGCGGTGGCTACACCTTC CASRRGGYTF TRBV28 - many TRBJ1-2
TGCAGTGCTAGAGTTGGATCTTACACTGAAGCTTTCTTT CSARVGSYTEAFF TRBV20-1 - few TRBJ1-1
TGTGCCGTCAAATGGGACAGCTACGGGGAGCTGTTTTTT CAVKWDSYGELFF TRBV6-1 TRBD1 many TRBJ2-2
TGCAGTGCGGAAGGAATTGGAAACACCATATATTTT CSAEGIGNTIYF TRBV20-1 - many TRBJ1-3
TGCGCCAGCGGGATTGGCGGGGGGGGAGATACGCAGTATTTT CASGIGGGGDTQYF TRBV5-1 TRBD2 - TRBJ2-3